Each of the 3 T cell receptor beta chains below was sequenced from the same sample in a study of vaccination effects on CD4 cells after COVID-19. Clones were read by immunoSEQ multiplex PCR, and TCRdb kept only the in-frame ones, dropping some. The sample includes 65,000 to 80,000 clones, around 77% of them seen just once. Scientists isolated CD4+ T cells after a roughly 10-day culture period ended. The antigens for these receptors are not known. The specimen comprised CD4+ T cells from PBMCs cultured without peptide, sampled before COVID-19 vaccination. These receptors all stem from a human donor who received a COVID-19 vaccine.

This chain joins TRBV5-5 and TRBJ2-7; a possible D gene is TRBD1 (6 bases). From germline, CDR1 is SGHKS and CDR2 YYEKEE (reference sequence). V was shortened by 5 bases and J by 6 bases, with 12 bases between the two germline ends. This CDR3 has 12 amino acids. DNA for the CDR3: TGTGCCAGCAGTCGGGACATTTCCGAGCAGTACGTC. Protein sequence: CASSRDISEQYV.

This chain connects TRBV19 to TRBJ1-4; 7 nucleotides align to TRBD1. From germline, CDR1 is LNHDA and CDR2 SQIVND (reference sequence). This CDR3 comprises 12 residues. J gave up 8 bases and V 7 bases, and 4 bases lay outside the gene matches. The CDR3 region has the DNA TGTGCCAGTAAGACAGGGCCGGAAAAACTGTTTTTT. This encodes CASKTGPEKLFF. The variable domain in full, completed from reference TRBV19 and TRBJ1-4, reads DGGITQSPKYLFRKEGQNVTLSCEQNLNHDAMYWYRQDPGQGLRLIYYSQIVNDFQKGDIAEGYSVSREKKESFPLTVTSAQKNPTAFYLCASKTGPEKLFFGSGTQLSVL.

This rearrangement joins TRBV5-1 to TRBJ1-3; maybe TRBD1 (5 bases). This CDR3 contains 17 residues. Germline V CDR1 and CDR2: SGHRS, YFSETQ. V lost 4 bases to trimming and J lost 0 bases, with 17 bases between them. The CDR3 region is CASSLRGEKVSGNTIYF. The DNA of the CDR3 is TGCGCCAGCAGCCTCCGAGGGGAGAAGGTCTCTGGAAACACCATATATTTT.